Following are 2 T cell receptor beta chains from one sample sequenced in a study of T-cell reconstitution after alpha-beta-depleted transplantation in children. A library of TCRbeta sequences, prepared with unique molecular identifiers, was generated. TCRdb re-called the PCR reads through MiXCR, storing one row per CDR3 protein. The table shows around 250,000 distinct CDR3 sequences, with over 8% occurring only once. Material: PBMCs from the stem cell graft donor, obtained from the stem cell graft. The receptors originated from a human donor who donated a stem cell graft to a child with SCID.

The chain has TRBV5-1 and TRBJ2-5, with D possibly matching TRBD1 (5 bases). V lost 0 bases to trimming and J lost 5 bases, with 11 bases between them. The CDR3 loop spans 14 amino acids. Per germline, CDR1 SGHRS and CDR2 YFSETQ. This CDR3 is CASSLAQGWETQYF. The CDR3, as DNA: TGCGCCAGCAGCTTGGCCCAGGGTTGGGAGACCCAGTACTTC. The full variable domain, its missing parts supplied by reference TRBV5-1 and TRBJ2-5, is KAGVTQTPRYLIKTRGQQVTLSCSPISGHRSVSWYQQTPGQGLQFLFEYFSETQRNKGNFPGRFSGRQFSNSRSEMNVSTLELGDSALYLCASSLAQGWETQYFGPGTRLLVL.

The chain joins TRBV24-1 to TRBJ2-1; D possibly corresponds to TRBD1 (5 bases). The CDR3 spans 14 residues. Trimming removed 5 bases at V and 4 bases at J, with 11 bases between. Germline V CDR1 and CDR2: KGHDR, SFDVKD. The chain's CDR3 is CATSAARGYNEQFF. In DNA, the CDR3 is TGTGCCACCAGTGCGGCAAGGGGATACAATGAGCAGTTCTTC.